A single sample is the source of the 13 T cell receptor beta chains below, sequenced in a study of blood T cells in healthy people across ages. Sample-barcoded 5' priming and a J-beta primer mix drove a second PCR of 7 to 11 cycles. One entry per CDR3 protein results from TCRdb running MiXCR on the 5' RACE reads. The repertoire consists of around 1,000,000 distinct CDR3 sequences, with approximately 26% occurring once and the leading ten covering around 0.75%. This same sample was also taken into another study, of T cells of mothers and their children.

Source material: blood. The receptor source for this set is a girl aged 2 to 10 in good health.

The V and J genes are TRBV6-9 and TRBJ2-3; D perhaps matches TRBD2 (5 bases). The CDR3 covers 15 residues. The V end was cut by 8 bases, the J end by 8 bases, with 23 bases between. The germline CDR1 and CDR2 sequences are MNHGY and SVAAGI. CDR3 nucleotide sequence: TGTGCCAGCGGTCGGACTCCCATGAGATTGGGTACGCAGTATTTT. Amino acids: CASGRTPMRLGTQYF.

The table lists this clonotype with many counts. This chain links TRBV5-1 with TRBJ1-1, with a possible D match to TRBD1 (6 bases). The CDR3 length is 15 residues. Between the trimmed V and J ends, which lost 1 base and 1 base, there was a span of 11 bases. From germline, CDR1 is SGHRS and CDR2 YFSETQ. CDR3 coding DNA: TGCGCCAGCAGCTTGCGTGCAGGGGCGAACACTGAAGCTTTCTTT. Amino acids: CASSLRAGANTEAFF.

The J gene is TRBJ1-1, the V gene TRBV27; D unclear. Germline assignment: CDR1 MNHEY and CDR2 SMNVEV (reference sequence). The CDR3 extends over 12 amino acids. V shed 6 bases and J shed 11 bases, with 16 bases lying between them. The CDR3 coding sequence is TGTGCCAGCAGCAGCGACGTTCGGAGGGCTTTCTTT. Protein sequence: CASSSDVRRAFF.

This clonotype was recorded many times. The chain recombines TRBV6-4 with TRBJ1-2; 7 bases map to TRBD1. The V and J ends lost 6 bases and 5 bases, in that order; junction bases with no gene match: 12. CDR3 length: 15 amino acids. CDR1 MRHNA and CDR2 SNTAGT come from the germline V gene. CDR3 residues: CASSPGQEGPYGYTF. CDR3 DNA sequence: TGTGCCAGCAGCCCCGGACAGGAGGGGCCTTATGGCTACACCTTC.

This sequence joins TRBV5-5 and TRBJ1-4; no clear D gene. Germline CDR1 SGHKS, CDR2 YYEKEE (reference sequence). This CDR3 spans 16 amino acids. Trimming removed 0 bases from V and 0 bases from J, with 9 bases in between. CDR3 sequence: CASSLGRETTNEKLFF. The CDR3 DNA reads as TGTGCCAGCAGCTTGGGACGGGAGACAACTAATGAAAAACTGTTTTTT.

The chain couples TRBV11-3 to TRBJ1-1; D perhaps matches TRBD1 (5 bases). Germline CDR1 reads SGHNT; CDR2 reads YENEEA. The CDR3 covers 11 residues. V lost 5 bases, J lost 7 bases, and 8 bases lay in between. CDR3: CASSKGDEAFF. The CDR3 DNA reads as TGTGCCAGCAGCAAAGGGGATGAAGCTTTCTTT.

This chain uses TRBV27 with TRBJ2-5; TRBD2 is a possible D gene (7 bases). The J call may be wrong; the DNA end is better matched by TRBJ2-1. In germline, CDR1 is MNHEY, CDR2 SMNVEV (reference sequence). The CDR3 totals 14 residues. The CDR3 DNA follows: TGTGCCAGCAGTTTTGGGGGCGGGGGTAATGAGCAGTTCTTC. Translating it yields CASSFGGGGNEQFF.

This clonotype was counted a few times. This chain connects TRBV29-1 to TRBJ2-1; D might be TRBD1 (8 bases). The J call may not be correct, given that the DNA end is closer to TRBJ2-7. Per germline, CDR1 SQVTM and CDR2 ANQGSEA. This CDR3 spans 13 amino acids. The CDR3 region has the DNA TGCAGCGTCTCGGACAGGGAGGGATCCGAGCAGTACTTC. This sequence encodes CSVSDREGSEQYF.

The J gene is TRBJ2-1, the V gene TRBV20-1; D might be TRBD1 or TRBD2, each matching 6 bases. V was shortened by 2 bases and J by 3 bases, with 11 bases between the two germline ends. From germline, CDR1 is DFQATT and CDR2 SNEGSKA (reference sequence). This CDR3 spans 14 amino acids. This CDR3 is CSARRRDIYNEQFF. The CDR3 coding sequence is TGCAGTGCTAGACGGCGGGACATCTACAATGAGCAGTTCTTC.

The chain joins TRBV15 to TRBJ2-7, with 8 positions matching TRBD1. CDR3 size: 14 residues. V was clipped by 1 base and J by 5 bases; unmatched bases: 4. CDR1 is LNHNV, CDR2 YYDKDF, per germline (reference sequence). The CDR3 loop reads CATSRARTGNEQYF. Written as DNA, the CDR3 is TGTGCCACCAGCAGAGCTCGGACAGGGAACGAGCAGTACTTC. Complete variable domain (other parts from reference TRBV15 and TRBJ2-7): DAMVIQNPRYQVTQFGKPVTLSCSQTLNHNVMYWYQQKSSQAPKLLFHYYDKDFNNEADTPDNFQSRRPNTSFCFLDIRSPGLGDTAMYLCATSRARTGNEQYFGPGTRLTVT.

The chain employs TRBV28 and TRBJ2-3; D unresolved. Germline-derived CDR1 and CDR2 are MDHEN and SYDVKM. Trimming removed 6 bases from V and 2 bases from J, with 18 bases in between. The CDR3 spans 16 residues. The CDR3 DNA reads TGTGCCAGCAGCCACCTGGACCGGCCCACCACAGATACGCAGTATTTT. Protein: CASSHLDRPTTDTQYF.

The gene calls are TRBV5-5 and TRBJ2-3; D unresolved. This CDR3 has 13 amino acids. Germline loops: CDR1 SGHKS, CDR2 YYEKEE (reference sequence). The germline V and J ends were trimmed by 5 bases and 0 bases, with 7 bases remaining between them. This chain's CDR3 is CASRGTSTDTQYF. CDR3 DNA: TGTGCCAGCAGGGGTACAAGCACAGATACGCAGTATTTT. The entire variable domain, with the rest obtained from reference TRBV5-5 and TRBJ2-3, is as follows: DAGVTQSPTHLIKTRGQQVTLRCSPISGHKSVSWYQQVLGQGPQFIFQYYEKEERGRGNFPDRFSARQFPNYSSELNVNALLLGDSALYLCASRGTSTDTQYFGPGTRLTVL.

This clonotype came up a few times. The J gene is TRBJ2-1, the V gene TRBV19, with TRBD2 matching 10 bases. CDR1 LNHDA and CDR2 SQIVND come from the germline V gene (reference sequence). The V and J ends lost 5 bases and 14 bases, in that order; junction bases with no gene match: 9. This CDR3 region has 13 residues. The CDR3 DNA is TGTGCCAGTAGTGCGCGAGCCGGGACTAGCGAGTTCTTC. Its protein is CASSARAGTSEFF.